Included here is one TCR beta chain sequence, with context. Its antigen is currently unknown. Trimming removed 4 bases at V and 4 bases at J, with 18 bases between. CDR1 is MDHEN, CDR2 SYDVKM, per germline. The CDR3 loop spans 16 amino acids. This sample was taken from a study of T cell repertoires in cytomegalovirus infection. TCRdb passed the reads through MiXCR, listing each CDR3 protein once. The profile shows about 400,000 distinct CDR3 sequences, 15% to 20% of them singletons. Study conclusions and caveats: Dominating the ex vivo response were TCR beta clonotypes that were CMV-specific and HLA-C-restricted.

Sequenced: PBMCs. The clonotype originates from a human donor in good health (CMV status not recorded). Some clones in this sample may be carry-over from other donors' samples. V is TRBV28 and J is TRBJ2-3; D might be TRBD1 or TRBD2, each matching 5 bases. CDR3 amino acids: CASSSEGSSSSDTQYF. CDR3 DNA sequence: TGTGCCAGCAGTTCAGAGGGGTCTAGTAGCTCAGATACGCAGTATTTT.